What follows describes a single TCR beta chain. The data originate from a study of identical twins. Germline V gene sequence: CDR1 LGHNA, CDR2 YNFKEQ. Trimming took off 3 bases at V and 0 bases at J, with 10 bases between the two ends. The CDR3 extends over 15 amino acids. TCRdb reanalysed the 5' RACE reads using MiXCR and keeps one entry per CDR3 protein. The sample includes roughly 480,000 distinct CDR3 sequences, roughly 26% seen only once; the top ten take 2.9%. The same sample was also used in a study of T cells expressing NK-cell markers. That study reports: The CD3+CD56-NKG2C+ fraction was also led by these clonotypes in a handful of donors.

What was sequenced was CD4+ T cells sorted from blood. This receptor was identified in a woman in her late teens or twenties in good health. The chain links TRBV4-2 to TRBJ2-3, with a tentative D call TRBD2 (6 bases). The DNA of the CDR3 is TGTGCCAGCAGCCAGTCAACTAGCAGCACAGATACGCAGTATTTT. This translates into CASSQSTSSTDTQYF.